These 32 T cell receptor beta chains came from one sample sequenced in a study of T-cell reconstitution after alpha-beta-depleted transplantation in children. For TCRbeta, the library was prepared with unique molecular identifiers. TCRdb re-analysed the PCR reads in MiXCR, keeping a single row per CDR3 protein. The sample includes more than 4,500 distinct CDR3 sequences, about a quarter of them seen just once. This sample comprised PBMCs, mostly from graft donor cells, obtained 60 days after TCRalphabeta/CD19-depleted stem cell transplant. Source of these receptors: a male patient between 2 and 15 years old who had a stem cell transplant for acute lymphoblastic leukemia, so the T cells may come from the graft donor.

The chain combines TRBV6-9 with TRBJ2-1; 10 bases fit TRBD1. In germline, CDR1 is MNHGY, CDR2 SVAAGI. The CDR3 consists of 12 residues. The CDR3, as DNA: TGTGGGGCCAGTTATTCGGGACAGGGGAAGTTCTTC. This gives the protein CGASYSGQGKFF.

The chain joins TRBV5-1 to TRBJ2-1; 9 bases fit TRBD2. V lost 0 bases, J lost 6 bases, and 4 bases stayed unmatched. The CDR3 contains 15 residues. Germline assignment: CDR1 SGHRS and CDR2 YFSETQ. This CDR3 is CASSLGGRALNEQFF. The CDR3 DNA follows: TGCGCCAGCAGCTTGGGCGGGAGGGCCCTCAATGAGCAGTTCTTC.

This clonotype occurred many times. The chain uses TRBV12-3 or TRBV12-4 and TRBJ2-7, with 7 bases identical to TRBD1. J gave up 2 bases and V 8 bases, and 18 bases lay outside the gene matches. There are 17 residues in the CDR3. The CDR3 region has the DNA TGTGCCAGCGTATTACTTACTGGGGACAGCCGGACCTACGAGCAGTACTTC. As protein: CASVLLTGDSRTYEQYF.

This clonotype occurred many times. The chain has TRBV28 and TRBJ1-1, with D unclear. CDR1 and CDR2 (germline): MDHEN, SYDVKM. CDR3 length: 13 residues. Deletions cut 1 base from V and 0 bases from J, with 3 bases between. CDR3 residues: CASSLLVNTEAFF. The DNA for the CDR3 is TGTGCCAGCAGTTTATTGGTGAACACTGAAGCTTTCTTT.

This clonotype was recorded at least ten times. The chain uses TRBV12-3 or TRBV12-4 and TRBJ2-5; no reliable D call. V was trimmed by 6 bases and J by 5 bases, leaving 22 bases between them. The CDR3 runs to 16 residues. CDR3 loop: CASSPSARVGYETQYF. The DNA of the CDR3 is TGTGCCAGCAGCCCCTCGGCCCGAGTAGGGTACGAGACCCAGTACTTC.

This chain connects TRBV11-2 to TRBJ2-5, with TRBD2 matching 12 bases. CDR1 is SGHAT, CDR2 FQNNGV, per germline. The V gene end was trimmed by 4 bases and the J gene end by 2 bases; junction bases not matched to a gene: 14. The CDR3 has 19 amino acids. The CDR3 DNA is TGTGCCAGCAGCTATCCTGACGACCGACTAGCGGGGGTACAAGAGACCCAGTACTTC. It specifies CASSYPDDRLAGVQETQYF.

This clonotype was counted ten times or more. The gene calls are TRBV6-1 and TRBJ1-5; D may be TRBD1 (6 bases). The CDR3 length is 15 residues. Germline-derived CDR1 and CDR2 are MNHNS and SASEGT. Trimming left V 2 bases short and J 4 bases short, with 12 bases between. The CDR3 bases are TGTGCCAGCAGTGAATGGAGGGGGGATAATCAGCCCCAGCATTTT. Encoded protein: CASSEWRGDNQPQHF.

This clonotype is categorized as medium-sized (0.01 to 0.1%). CDR3 residues: CAGGQVSTDTQYF. DNA of the CDR3: TGTGCCGGTGGACAGGTTAGCACAGATACGCAGTATTTT. The rearrangement uses TRBV5-6 and TRBJ2-3, with 7 bases matching TRBD1. The CDR3 has 13 residues. V trimming: 10 bases; J trimming: 0 bases; junction bases outside the gene matches: 5. Germline-derived CDR1 and CDR2 are SGHDT and YYEEEE.

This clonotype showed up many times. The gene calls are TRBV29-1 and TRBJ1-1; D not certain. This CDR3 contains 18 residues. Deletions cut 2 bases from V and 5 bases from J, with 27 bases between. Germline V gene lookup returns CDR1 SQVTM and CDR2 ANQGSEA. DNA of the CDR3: TGCAGCGTTGAAAAATTGCTGGTAATCGGGAGCGCTAGGACTGAAGCTTTCTTT. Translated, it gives CSVEKLLVIGSARTEAFF.

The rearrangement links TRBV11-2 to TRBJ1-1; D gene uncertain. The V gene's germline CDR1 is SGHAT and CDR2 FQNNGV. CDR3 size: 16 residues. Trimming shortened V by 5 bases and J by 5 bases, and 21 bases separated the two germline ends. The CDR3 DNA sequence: TGTGCCAGCAGCCCGATATTGCGAACGATGAGGACTGAAGCTTTCTTT. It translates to CASSPILRTMRTEAFF.

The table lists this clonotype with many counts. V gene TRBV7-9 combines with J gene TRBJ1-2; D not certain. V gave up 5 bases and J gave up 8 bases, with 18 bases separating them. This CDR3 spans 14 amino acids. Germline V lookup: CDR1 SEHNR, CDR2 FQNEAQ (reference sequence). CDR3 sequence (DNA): TGTGCCAGCAGCCCGCAGTGGGTCACGGGGGGCTACACCTTC. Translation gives CASSPQWVTGGYTF. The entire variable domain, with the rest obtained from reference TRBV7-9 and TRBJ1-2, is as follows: DTGVSQNPRHKITKRGQNVTFRCDPISEHNRLYWYRQTLGQGPEFLTYFQNEAQLEKSRLLSDRFSAERPKGSFSTLEIQRTEQGDSAMYLCASSPQWVTGGYTFGSGTRLTVV.

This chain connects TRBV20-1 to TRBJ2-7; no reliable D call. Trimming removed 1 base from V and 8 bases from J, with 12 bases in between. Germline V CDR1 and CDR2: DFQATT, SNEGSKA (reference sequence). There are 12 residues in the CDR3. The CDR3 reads CSARAQDGQQYF. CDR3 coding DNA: TGCAGTGCTAGAGCTCAGGACGGGCAGCAGTACTTC.

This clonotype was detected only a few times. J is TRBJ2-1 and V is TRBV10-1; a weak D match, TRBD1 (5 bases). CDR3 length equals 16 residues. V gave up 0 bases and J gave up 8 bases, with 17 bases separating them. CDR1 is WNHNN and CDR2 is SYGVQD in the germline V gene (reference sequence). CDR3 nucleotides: TGCGCCAGCAGTGAGTCGATGCGCCCAGGGTCCCATGAGCAGTTCTTC. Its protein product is CASSESMRPGSHEQFF.

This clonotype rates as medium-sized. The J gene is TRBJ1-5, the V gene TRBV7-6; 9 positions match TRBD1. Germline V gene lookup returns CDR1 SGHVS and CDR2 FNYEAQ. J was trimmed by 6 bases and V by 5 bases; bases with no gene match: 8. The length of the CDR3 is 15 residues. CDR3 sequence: CASSPGTGGLQPQHF. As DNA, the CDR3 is TGTGCCAGCAGCCCCGGAACAGGGGGCCTTCAGCCCCAGCATTTT. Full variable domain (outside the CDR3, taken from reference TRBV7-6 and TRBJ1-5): GAGVSQSPRYKVTKRGQDVALRCDPISGHVSLYWYRQALGQGPEFLTYFNYEAQQDKSGLPNDRFSAERPEGSISTLTIQRTEQRDSAMYRCASSPGTGGLQPQHFGDGTRLSIL.

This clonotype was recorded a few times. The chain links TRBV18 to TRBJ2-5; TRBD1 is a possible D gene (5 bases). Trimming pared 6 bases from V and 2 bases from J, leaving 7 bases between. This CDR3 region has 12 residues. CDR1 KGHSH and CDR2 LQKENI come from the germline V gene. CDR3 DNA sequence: TGTGCCAGCTCCAGACAGCAAGAGACCCAGTACTTC. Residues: CASSRQQETQYF.

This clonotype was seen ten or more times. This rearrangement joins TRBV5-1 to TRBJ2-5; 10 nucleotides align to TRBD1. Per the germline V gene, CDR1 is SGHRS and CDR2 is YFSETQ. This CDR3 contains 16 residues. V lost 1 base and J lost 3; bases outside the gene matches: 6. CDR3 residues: CASSLSGTGAEETQYF. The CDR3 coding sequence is TGCGCCAGCAGCTTGTCCGGGACAGGGGCAGAAGAGACCCAGTACTTC.

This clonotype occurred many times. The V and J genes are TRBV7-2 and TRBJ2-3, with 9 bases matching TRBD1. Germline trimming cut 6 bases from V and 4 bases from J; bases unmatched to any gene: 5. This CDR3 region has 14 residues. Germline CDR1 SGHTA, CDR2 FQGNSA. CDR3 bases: TGTGCCAGCAGTCGACAGGGGGGCCCAGATACGCAGTATTTT. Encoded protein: CASSRQGGPDTQYF.

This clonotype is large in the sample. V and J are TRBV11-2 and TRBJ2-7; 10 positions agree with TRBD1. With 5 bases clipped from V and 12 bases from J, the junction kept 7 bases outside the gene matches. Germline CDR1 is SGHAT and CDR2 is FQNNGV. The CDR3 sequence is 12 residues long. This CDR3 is CASSQSRDRGYF. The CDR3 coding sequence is TGTGCCAGCAGCCAAAGCCGGGACAGGGGGTACTTC.

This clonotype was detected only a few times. The CDR3 spells CASSLGQGAADTQYF. CDR3 DNA: TGTGCCAGCAGCTTGGGCCAGGGGGCCGCAGATACGCAGTATTTT. This chain links TRBV5-5 with TRBJ2-3; 8 bases agree with TRBD1. The CDR3 contains 15 residues. Germline V gene data show CDR1 as SGHKS and CDR2 as YYEKEE (reference sequence). J was trimmed by 4 bases and V by 0 bases; bases with no gene match: 4.

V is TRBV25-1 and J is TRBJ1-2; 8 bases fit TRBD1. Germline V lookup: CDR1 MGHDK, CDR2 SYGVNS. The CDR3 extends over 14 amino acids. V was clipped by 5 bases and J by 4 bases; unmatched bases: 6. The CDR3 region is CASSPDREFYGYTF. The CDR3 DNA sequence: TGTGCCAGCAGTCCGGACAGGGAATTCTATGGCTACACCTTC.

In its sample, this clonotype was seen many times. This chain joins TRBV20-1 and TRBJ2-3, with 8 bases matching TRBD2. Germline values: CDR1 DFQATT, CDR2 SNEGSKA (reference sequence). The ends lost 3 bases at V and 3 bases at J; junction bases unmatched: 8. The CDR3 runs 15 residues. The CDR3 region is CSARILREVTDTQYF. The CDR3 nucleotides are TGCAGTGCTAGGATACTGCGGGAGGTTACAGATACGCAGTATTTT.

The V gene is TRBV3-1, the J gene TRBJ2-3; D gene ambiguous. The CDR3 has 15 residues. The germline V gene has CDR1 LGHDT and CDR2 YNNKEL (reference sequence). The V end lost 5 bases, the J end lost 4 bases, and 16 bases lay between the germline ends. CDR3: CASSCPPNSADTQYF. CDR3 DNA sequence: TGTGCCAGCAGCTGTCCCCCCAACAGCGCAGATACGCAGTATTTT.

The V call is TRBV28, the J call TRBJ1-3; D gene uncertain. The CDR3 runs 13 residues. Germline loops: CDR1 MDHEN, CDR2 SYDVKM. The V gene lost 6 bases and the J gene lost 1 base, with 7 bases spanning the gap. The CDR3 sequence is CASRTASGNTIYF. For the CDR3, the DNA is TGTGCCAGCAGAACAGCTTCTGGAAACACCATATATTTT.

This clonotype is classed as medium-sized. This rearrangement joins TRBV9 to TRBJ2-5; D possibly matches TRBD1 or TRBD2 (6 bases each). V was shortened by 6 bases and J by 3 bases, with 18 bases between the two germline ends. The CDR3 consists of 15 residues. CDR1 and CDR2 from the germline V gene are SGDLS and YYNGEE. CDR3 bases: TGTGCCAGCACCCCCATGGGGGGCCGCGAAGAGACCCAGTACTTC. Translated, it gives CASTPMGGREETQYF.

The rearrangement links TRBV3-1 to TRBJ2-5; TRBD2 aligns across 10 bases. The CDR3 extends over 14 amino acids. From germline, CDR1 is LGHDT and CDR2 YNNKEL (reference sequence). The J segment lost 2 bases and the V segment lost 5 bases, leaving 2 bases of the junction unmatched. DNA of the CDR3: TGTGCCAGCAGCACAGCGGGGGGGCAAGAGACCCAGTACTTC. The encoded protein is CASSTAGGQETQYF.

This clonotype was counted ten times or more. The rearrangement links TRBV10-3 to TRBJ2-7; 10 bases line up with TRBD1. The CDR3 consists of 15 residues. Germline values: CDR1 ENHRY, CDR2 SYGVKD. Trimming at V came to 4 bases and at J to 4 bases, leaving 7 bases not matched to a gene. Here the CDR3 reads CAISATDRGRYEQYF. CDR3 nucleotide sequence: TGTGCCATCAGTGCGACCGACAGGGGGCGGTACGAGCAGTACTTC.

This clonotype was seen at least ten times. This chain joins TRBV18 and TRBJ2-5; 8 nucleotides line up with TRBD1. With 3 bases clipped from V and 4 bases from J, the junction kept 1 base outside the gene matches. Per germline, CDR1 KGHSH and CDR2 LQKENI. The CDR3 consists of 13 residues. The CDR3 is CASSPGQGETQYF. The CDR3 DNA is TGTGCCAGCTCACCCGGACAGGGAGAGACCCAGTACTTC.

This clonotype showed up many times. The CDR3 DNA reads as TGTGCCAGCAGCTTAGTTGTGAGGGCAAGCTATGGCTACACCTTC. Residues: CASSLVVRASYGYTF. The chain links TRBV7-9 to TRBJ1-2; no clear D gene. The CDR3 spans 15 residues. CDR1 and CDR2 (germline): SEHNR, FQNEAQ (reference sequence). Trimming left V 1 base short and J 4 bases short, with 13 bases between.

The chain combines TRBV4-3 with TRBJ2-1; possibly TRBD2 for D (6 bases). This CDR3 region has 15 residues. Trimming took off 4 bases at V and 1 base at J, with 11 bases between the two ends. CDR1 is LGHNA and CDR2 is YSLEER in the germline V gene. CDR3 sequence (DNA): TGCGCCAGCAGCCTTGCTAGCGCATCCTACAATGAGCAGTTCTTC. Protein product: CASSLASASYNEQFF.

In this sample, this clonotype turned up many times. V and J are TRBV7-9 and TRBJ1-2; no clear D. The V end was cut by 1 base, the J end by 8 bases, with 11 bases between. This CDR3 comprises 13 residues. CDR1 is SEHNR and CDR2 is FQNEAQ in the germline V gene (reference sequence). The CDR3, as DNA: TGTGCCAGCAGCTTAGAGGCCCTCAAGGGCTACACCTTC. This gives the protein CASSLEALKGYTF. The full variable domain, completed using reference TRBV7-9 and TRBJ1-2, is DTGVSQNPRHKITKRGQNVTFRCDPISEHNRLYWYRQTLGQGPEFLTYFQNEAQLEKSRLLSDRFSAERPKGSFSTLEIQRTEQGDSAMYLCASSLEALKGYTFGSGTRLTVV.

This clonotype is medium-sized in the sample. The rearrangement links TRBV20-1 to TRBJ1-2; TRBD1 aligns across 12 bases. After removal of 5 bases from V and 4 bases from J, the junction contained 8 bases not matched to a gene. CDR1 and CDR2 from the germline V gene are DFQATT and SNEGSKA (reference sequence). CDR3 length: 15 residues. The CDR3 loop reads CSAGGQGARSYGYTF. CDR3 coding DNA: TGCAGTGCTGGGGGACAGGGGGCGCGTAGCTATGGCTACACCTTC.

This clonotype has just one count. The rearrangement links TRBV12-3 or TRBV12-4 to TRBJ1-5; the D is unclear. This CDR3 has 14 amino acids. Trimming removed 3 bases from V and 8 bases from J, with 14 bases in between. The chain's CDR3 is CASSLSDGSEPQHF. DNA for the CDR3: TGTGCCAGCAGTTTGTCCGACGGATCGGAGCCCCAGCATTTT.